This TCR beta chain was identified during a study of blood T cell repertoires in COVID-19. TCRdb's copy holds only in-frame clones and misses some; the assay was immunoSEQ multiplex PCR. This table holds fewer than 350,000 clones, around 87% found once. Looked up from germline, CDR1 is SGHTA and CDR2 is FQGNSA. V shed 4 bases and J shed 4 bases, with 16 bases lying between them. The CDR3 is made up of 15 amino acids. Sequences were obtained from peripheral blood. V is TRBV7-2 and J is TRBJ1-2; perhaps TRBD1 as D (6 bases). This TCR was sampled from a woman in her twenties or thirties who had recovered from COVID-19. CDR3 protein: CASSSRGGSGYGYTF. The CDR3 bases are TGTGCCAGCAGCTCTAGGGGGGGCTCTGGCTATGGCTACACCTTC.